The TCR beta chain described here comes from a study of shared clonotypes between healthy human individuals. Regarding the study as a whole: Across subsets, estimated richness was generally greater for naive than for memory populations. Sample collection involved blood only; tissue repertoires are likely different. The generation probabilities recorded for non-shared clonotypes fell below those of clonotypes shared by all four donors.

All donors were Caucasian adults living in Nashville, Tennessee. Germline trimming cut 1 base from V and 3 bases from J; bases unmatched to any gene: 10. CDR3 length: 18 residues. The germline gives CDR1 SGHRS, CDR2 YFSETQ. About this clone itself: The antigen remains unidentified.

Profiled with immunoSEQ multiplex PCR; TCRdb holds only in-frame clones, not every one. The sample consists of millions of clones, around 94% of them appearing once. The genes are TRBV5-1 and TRBJ2-5; TRBD2 aligns across 12 bases. This clonotype was obtained from a young man in good health. The sequencing sample was made of naive CD4+ T cells sorted from blood. Regarding subset: CD45RA+ positively selected. The CDR3 region is CASSLQTSGGSMEETQYF. The CDR3, as DNA: TGCGCCAGCAGCTTGCAGACTAGCGGGGGTTCGATGGAAGAGACCCAGTACTTC.